This TCR beta chain was captured in a study of response to subunit inactivated influenza vaccine. Broader study findings: There was a suggestion from the authors that each seasonal influenza vaccination recruits few new T cells.

This CDR3 has 13 amino acids. Trimming cost V 5 bases and J 5 bases; bases outside gene matches: 7. In germline, CDR1 is DFQATT, CDR2 SNEGSKA (reference sequence). This clonotype was observed a few times. The antigen is undetermined. TCRdb re-analysed the RT-PCR reads in MiXCR, keeping a single row per CDR3 protein. The sample has under 950,000 distinct CDR3 sequences, about 20% seen once. Sequenced here: PBMCs from blood, sampled roughly 5 days after vaccination. The chain couples TRBV20-1 to TRBJ2-5; 8 bases map to TRBD1. The TCR originated in a man aged 50-59 years who received an inactivated influenza vaccine. Written as DNA, the CDR3 is TGCAGTGCTGGGCGACAGGGGTCTGAGACCCAGTACTTC. Its protein product is CSAGRQGSETQYF.